Each of the 9 T cell receptor beta chains below was sequenced from the same sample in a study of blood T cell repertoires in COVID-19. The data were produced by immunoSEQ multiplex PCR, yet TCRdb's version contains in-frame clones alone and is incomplete. The profile shows roughly 80,000 clones, about 87% of them singletons. The sample comprised peripheral blood. The receptors derive from a woman of 80 years or more with acute or convalescent COVID-19.

The chain has TRBV2 and TRBJ1-2; 8 bases agree with TRBD1. Germline trimming cut 11 bases from V and 5 bases from J; bases unmatched to any gene: 10. This CDR3 has 13 residues. Germline-derived CDR1 and CDR2 are SNHLY and FYNNEI. CDR3 in DNA: TGTGCCGGACAGGGAGGAGTTTCATATGGCTACACCTTC. Translating gives CAGQGGVSYGYTF.

The V and J genes are TRBV6-6 and TRBJ1-2; weak D call: TRBD1 (6 bases). Germline values: CDR1 MNHNY, CDR2 SVGAGI (reference sequence). The V and J ends lost 5 bases and 3 bases respectively, with 13 bases between them. There are 14 residues in the CDR3. In DNA, the CDR3 is TGTGCCAGCAGTACAGGGATGAGGGACTATGGCTACACCTTC. Translating gives CASSTGMRDYGYTF.

This chain connects TRBV19 to TRBJ1-4, with D possibly TRBD1 on 6 matching bases. This CDR3 contains 14 residues. The V end was cut by 4 bases, the J end by 7 bases, with 13 bases between. The V gene's germline CDR1 is LNHDA and CDR2 SQIVND (reference sequence). In DNA, the CDR3 is TGTGCCAGTAGTAAACAGGGATTGGGTGAAAAACTGTTTTTT. It encodes CASSKQGLGEKLFF.

This chain connects TRBV7-3 to TRBJ2-3; D not resolved. Germline CDR1 SGHTA, CDR2 FQGTGA. V shed 2 bases and J shed 0 bases, with 6 bases lying between them. The CDR3 runs 14 residues. The CDR3 spells CASSLFHSTDTQYF. The DNA of the CDR3 is TGTGCCAGCAGCTTATTCCATAGCACAGATACGCAGTATTTT.

The rearrangement joins TRBV3-1 (or the pseudogene TRBV3-2) to TRBJ2-5; D not certain. The CDR3 consists of 13 residues. Germline V gives CDR1 LGHDT, CDR2 YNNKEL (reference sequence). The V gene lost 2 bases and the J gene lost 3 bases, with 7 bases spanning the gap. The CDR3 region has the DNA TGTGCCAGCAGCCAACGACGGGAAGAGACCCAGTACTTC. Protein product: CASSQRREETQYF.

CDR3 nucleotides: TGTGCCAGTAGCAGGGACAGATACTACAATGAGCAGTTCTTC. Protein sequence: CASSRDRYYNEQFF. The chain links TRBV19 to TRBJ2-1; 7 bases agree with TRBD1. In germline, CDR1 is LNHDA, CDR2 SQIVND (reference sequence). J gave up 3 bases and V 6 bases, and 5 bases lay outside the gene matches. The CDR3 length is 14 residues.

V gene TRBV9 combines with J gene TRBJ2-7, with 8 bases aligning to TRBD2. Trimming took 0 bases from V and 3 from J; bases not matched to a gene: 2. The length of the CDR3 is 14 residues. Germline CDR1 reads SGDLS; CDR2 reads YYNGEE. In nucleotides, the CDR3 is TGTGCCAGCAGCGTAGCGGGGGGGGGCTACGAGCAGTACTTC. Amino acids: CASSVAGGGYEQYF. Using reference TRBV9 and TRBJ2-7 for the parts outside the CDR3, the full variable domain is DSGVTQTPKHLITATGQRVTLRCSPRSGDLSVYWYQQSLDQGLQFLIQYYNGEERAKGNILERFSAQQFPDLHSELNLSSLELGDSALYFCASSVAGGGYEQYFGPGTRLTVT.

This rearrangement joins TRBV19 to TRBJ1-1; D is perhaps TRBD1 (5 bases). This CDR3 has 14 amino acids. CDR1 and CDR2 from the germline V gene are LNHDA and SQIVND (reference sequence). V was trimmed by 3 bases and J by 1 base, leaving 9 bases between them. CDR3 region: CASSIRGPNTEAFF. The DNA of the CDR3 is TGTGCCAGTAGTATTAGGGGCCCGAACACTGAAGCTTTCTTT.

The J gene is TRBJ2-5, the V gene TRBV24-1, with 8 bases fitting TRBD2. Germline CDR1 and CDR2: KGHDR and SFDVKD. The CDR3 runs to 13 residues. With 7 bases clipped from V and 3 bases from J, the junction kept 3 bases outside the gene matches. CDR3 amino acids: CATSRGGEETQYF. The CDR3 DNA reads TGTGCCACCAGCCGGGGGGGTGAAGAGACCCAGTACTTC.